This T cell receptor (beta chain) comes out of a study of T cells in Graves' hyperthyroidism and ophthalmopathy. This clonotype was counted at least ten times. Its antigen is undetermined. RNA transcripts gave rise to amplified TCR beta CDR3 regions. HTBI primers were employed in a first-round RT-PCR of the TCR CDR3. MiXCR, applied by TCRdb to the multiplex PCR reads, yields one record per CDR3 protein. Here the sample spans about 420,000 distinct CDR3 sequences, 15% to 19% being singletons. Study findings and constraints: Among thyroid clonotypes expanded above 0.001, most also appeared in blood. Before onset, by a median of around 6.1 months, the model predicted ophthalmopathy.

The junction had 8 bases not matched to a gene; V was cut back by 5 bases and J by 4 bases. This CDR3 region has 15 residues. Germline lookup yields CDR1 SEHNR and CDR2 FQNEAQ (reference sequence). The clonotype was recovered from a woman in her late teens or twenties with Graves' hyperthyroidism. The chain recombines TRBV7-9 with TRBJ2-3; TRBD2 agrees at 8 bases. Sequenced sample: blood. The CDR3 loop is CASSRRGEEADTQYF. The DNA for the CDR3 is TGTGCCAGCAGCCGGCGGGGGGAAGAGGCAGATACGCAGTATTTT.